This entry is about one TCR beta chain. Germline V gives CDR1 MGHRA, CDR2 YSYEKL. The J segment lost 0 bases and the V segment lost 4 bases, leaving 15 bases of the junction unmatched. The CDR3 has 20 residues. The data were taken from a study of cytomegalovirus exposure and HLA in healthy donors. Use of 60 Vbeta and 13 Jbeta primers characterized the PCR. Method: immunoSEQ multiplex PCR; TCRdb's copy keeps in-frame clones and lacks some. The sample holds under 200,000 clones; over 75% are singletons and the top ten take more than 0.4%. The source is a woman between 45 and 60 years old in good health and CMV-seronegative. The chain employs TRBV4-1 and TRBJ2-7; the match to TRBD2 covers 13 bases. The material sequenced was PBMCs. CDR3 loop: CASSLAAPTSGGTISYEQYF. The CDR3 nucleotides read TGCGCCAGCAGCCTGGCTGCGCCGACTAGCGGGGGGACAATCTCCTACGAGCAGTACTTC.